The source of this TCR beta chain is a study of metastatic and nonmetastatic thyroid tumors. Study-wide context: Both malignant and benign thyroid patients supplied peripheral blood and tumor or nodule tissue samples, across which the repertoires of these patients were then compared.

This CDR3 has 14 amino acids. V was trimmed by 7 bases and J by 5 bases, leaving 14 bases between them. TCRdb reprocessed the PCR reads using MiXCR. Among approximately 9,700 clones, 32% were seen once, and the ten largest hold around 5%. Before thyroid surgery, none of the patients had received any treatment. This sequence was found in a female donor with papillary thyroid cancer or a benign thyroid nodule (not recorded which). Some clones in this sample may be carry-over from other donors' samples. The chain combines TRBV12-3 or TRBV12-4 with TRBJ2-2, with a weak D call TRBD1 (6 bases). Sequencing used tumor tissue. CDR3 bases: TGTGCCAGCAACCCGGGACACTTAACCGGGGAGCTGTTTTTT. Its protein product is CASNPGHLTGELFF.